One and the same sample provided the 20 T cell receptor beta chains below, sequenced in a study of T cells in Graves' hyperthyroidism and ophthalmopathy. Using RNA transcripts as the source, TCR beta CDR3 regions were amplified. Carried out on the TCR CDR3, a first-round RT-PCR used the HTBI primer set. TCRdb called the multiplex PCR reads again in MiXCR, with one record for every CDR3 protein. The table lists about 400,000 distinct CDR3 sequences, more than 12% of them singletons. The sample consisted of blood. The receptors originated from a woman younger than 45 with Graves' ophthalmopathy.

At least ten counts were recorded for this clonotype. The CDR3 nucleotides are TGTGCCAGCACTTCGGGACTTACCTTCGAGCAGTACTTC. This gives the protein CASTSGLTFEQYF. The gene calls are TRBV3-1 and TRBJ2-7, with D tentatively TRBD2 (6 bases). The V end lost 7 bases, the J end lost 6 bases, and 16 bases lay between the germline ends. There are 13 residues in the CDR3. CDR1 LGHDT and CDR2 YNNKEL come from the germline V gene (reference sequence).

About this clonotype: It may be a read error: a sequence one base away is much more abundant. V usage is TRBV27 and J usage is TRBJ1-6; 7 bases fit TRBD1. The V gene's germline CDR1 is MNHEY and CDR2 SMNVEV (reference sequence). CDR3 length: 21 amino acids. The CDR3 sequence is CASSTYRLPPDREIYNSPPHF. The CDR3 bases are TGTGCCAGCAGTACCTACCGCCTACCGCCTGACAGGGAGATATATAATTCACCCCCCCACTTT.

Ten or more counts support this clonotype. The rearrangement links TRBV12-3 or TRBV12-4 to TRBJ1-2; D remains unclear. The ends were cut back, 6 bases at V and 2 bases at J, with 13 bases in the middle. CDR3 length: 14 residues. The CDR3 region is CASRPDGLNYGYTF. The DNA for the CDR3 is TGTGCCAGCAGACCTGACGGGCTGAACTATGGCTACACCTTC.

Only a few counts were recorded for this clonotype. The chain has TRBV6-1 and TRBJ2-1, with 7 bases lining up with TRBD1. CDR1 MNHNS and CDR2 SASEGT come from the germline V gene. The trim removed 5 bases at V and 7 bases at J, leaving 8 bases unmatched. The CDR3 sequence is 14 residues long. The chain's CDR3 is CASSNRQGGNEQFF. The DNA of the CDR3 is TGTGCCAGCAGTAACCGACAGGGTGGTAATGAGCAGTTCTTC.

Ten or more counts support this clonotype. V gene TRBV2 combines with J gene TRBJ1-1, with TRBD1 as a possible D gene (5 bases). Looked up from germline, CDR1 is SNHLY and CDR2 is FYNNEI. V was pared by 6 bases and J by 4 bases, with 15 bases between. This CDR3 has 14 amino acids. For the CDR3, the DNA is TGTGCCAGCAGCGGGGGGTTTCGAGTCACTGAAGCTTTCTTT. It is translated as CASSGGFRVTEAFF.

The chain links TRBV20-1 to TRBJ1-5; D is ambiguous. Trimming cost V 8 bases and J 3 bases, with 17 bases left between them. This CDR3 is 14 amino acids long. Germline V gene sequence: CDR1 DFQATT, CDR2 SNEGSKA (reference sequence). The CDR3 loop is CSKGDGQINQPQHF. The CDR3 bases are TGCAGTAAGGGAGACGGCCAGATCAATCAGCCCCAGCATTTT.

This clonotype has at least ten counts. V and J are TRBV11-3 and TRBJ2-5; perhaps D is TRBD1 or TRBD2 (5 bases each). The CDR3 loop spans 13 amino acids. Trimming took 4 bases from V and 0 from J, leaving 6 bases between them. Germline V gene sequence: CDR1 SGHNT, CDR2 YENEEA. CDR3 bases: TGTGCCAGCAGCTGGGACGACCAAGAGACCCAGTACTTC. Translation gives CASSWDDQETQYF.

In its sample, this clonotype was seen many times. This chain uses TRBV20-1 with TRBJ2-1, with D possibly matching TRBD2 (6 bases). CDR1 is DFQATT and CDR2 is SNEGSKA in the germline V gene (reference sequence). With 6 bases removed from V and 6 bases from J, the gap between germline ends came to 21 bases. The CDR3 extends over 15 amino acids. CDR3 sequence: CSAYTFGGFLNEQFF. CDR3 coding DNA: TGCAGTGCGTATACTTTCGGGGGATTTCTCAATGAGCAGTTCTTC.

Points on this clonotype: Being one base from a much bigger clone, this may be a read error. The rearrangement links TRBV6-1 to TRBJ2-7, with D hard to call. V lost 2 bases, J lost 3 bases, and 14 bases lay in between. CDR3 length: 15 residues. Germline V gene sequence: CDR1 MNHNS, CDR2 SASEGT. The chain's CDR3 is CASSESAFGIYEQYF. The CDR3 DNA reads TGTGCCAGCAGTGAATCCGCCTTCGGAATCTACGAGCAGTACTTC.

This clonotype appeared many times. V usage is TRBV9 and J usage is TRBJ2-2; maybe TRBD2 (5 bases). This CDR3 contains 15 residues. Trimming removed 3 bases from V and 4 bases from J, with 13 bases in between. Looked up from germline, CDR1 is SGDLS and CDR2 is YYNGEE. The CDR3 coding sequence is TGTGCCAGCAGCGCACCCGAGGGAGTCACCGGGGAGCTGTTTTTT. Protein: CASSAPEGVTGELFF.

This clonotype was found many times. The chain combines TRBV7-3 with TRBJ2-3; D is ambiguous. The V end was cut by 5 bases, the J end by 2 bases, with 14 bases between. CDR3 length equals 15 residues. The germline CDR1 and CDR2 sequences are SGHTA and FQGTGA. CDR3 in DNA: TGTGCCAGCAGCCCGGGCAGGCTACCCACAGATACGCAGTATTTT. Amino acids: CASSPGRLPTDTQYF.

This clonotype was recorded many times. The chain joins TRBV7-2 to TRBJ1-6; D possibly corresponds to TRBD1 (5 bases). CDR1 is SGHTA and CDR2 is FQGNSA in the germline V gene. Trimming removed 1 base at V and 13 bases at J, with 11 bases between. The CDR3 extends over 13 amino acids. The CDR3 DNA sequence: TGTGCCAGCAGCTTAGGGGGGTACTTCCCCCTCCACTTT. This encodes CASSLGGYFPLHF. Using reference TRBV7-2 and TRBJ1-6 for the parts outside the CDR3, the full variable domain is GAGVSQSPSNKVTEKGKDVELRCDPISGHTALYWYRQSLGQGLEFLIYFQGNSAPDKSGLPSDRFSAERTGGSVSTLTIQRTQQEDSAVYLCASSLGGYFPLHFGNGTRLTVT.

Concerning this clonotype: A much larger clone differs from this one at a single base, so this may be a read error. This sequence joins TRBV2 and TRBJ1-1; possible D gene TRBD1, 5 bases. Trimming stripped 0 bases from V and 13 bases from J, with 12 bases between. Per germline, CDR1 SNHLY and CDR2 FYNNEI. This CDR3 contains 12 residues. CDR3 in amino acids: CASSEAGRGVFF. The CDR3 region has the DNA TGTGCCAGCAGTGAAGCAGGAAGGGGTGTTTTCTTT.

At least ten counts were recorded for this clonotype. The chain is built from TRBV6-1 and TRBJ1-5; no firm D call. Germline values: CDR1 MNHNS, CDR2 SASEGT. The CDR3 runs to 14 residues. Trimming took 8 bases from V and 2 from J, leaving 13 bases between them. The DNA of the CDR3 is TGTGCCAGCTCACCCCTGGGCGGCAATCAGCCCCAGCATTTT. It yields the protein CASSPLGGNQPQHF.

This clonotype occurred many times. Germline is not matched at one junction end, which may reflect a read error. This chain uses TRBV2 with TRBJ2-5, with D perhaps TRBD2 (5 bases). The CDR3 spans 12 residues. Per the germline V gene, CDR1 is SNHLY and CDR2 is FYNNEI. This CDR3 reads CATRLLQETQYF. The DNA of the CDR3 is TGCGCCACCCGACTATTACAAGAGACCCAGTACTTC.

This clonotype came up many times. J is TRBJ2-3 and V is TRBV7-9; D possibly uses TRBD1 or TRBD2 (5 bases each). V lost 2 bases to trimming and J lost 2 bases, with 14 bases between them. The CDR3 has 16 amino acids. The V gene's germline CDR1 is SEHNR and CDR2 FQNEAQ (reference sequence). CDR3 protein: CASSLWVSGTTDTQYF. As DNA, the CDR3 is TGTGCCAGCAGCTTATGGGTGTCAGGGACCACAGATACGCAGTATTTT. The variable domain in full, with the rest retrieved from reference TRBV7-9 and TRBJ2-3, is DTGVSQNPRHKITKRGQNVTFRCDPISEHNRLYWYRQTLGQGPEFLTYFQNEAQLEKSRLLSDRFSAERPKGSFSTLEIQRTEQGDSAMYLCASSLWVSGTTDTQYFGPGTRLTVL.

The rearrangement links TRBV7-3 to TRBJ2-5; possibly TRBD2 for D (5 bases). CDR3 length: 16 amino acids. Trimming took 0 bases from V and 5 from J, leaving 16 bases between them. The V gene's germline CDR1 is SGHTA and CDR2 FQGTGA. The CDR3 sequence: CASSLTALEGRETQYF. Here the CDR3 DNA reads TGTGCCAGCAGCTTAACAGCTCTCGAGGGCAGGGAGACCCAGTACTTC.

This clonotype has a handful of counts. The V call is TRBV20-1, the J call TRBJ1-1; a weak D match, TRBD1 (6 bases). From germline, CDR1 is DFQATT and CDR2 SNEGSKA (reference sequence). V lost 0 bases and J lost 1, with 9 bases in between. The length of the CDR3 is 14 residues. CDR3 nucleotide sequence: TGCAGTGCTAGAGACGGACAGCGGAACACTGAAGCTTTCTTT. Residues: CSARDGQRNTEAFF.

The V call is TRBV2, the J call TRBJ1-2, with 8 bases identical to TRBD1. The V segment lost 10 bases and the J segment 8 bases; nucleotides outside the gene matches: 6. Germline values: CDR1 SNHLY, CDR2 FYNNEI. The CDR3 consists of 11 residues. The CDR3 region has the DNA TGTGCCACCCAGGGGGCGCGGGGCTACACCTTC. Its protein product is CATQGARGYTF.

This clonotype has just a few counts. The rearrangement links TRBV24-1 to TRBJ2-1; 7 bases fit TRBD1. V gave up 4 bases and J gave up 5 bases; unmatched junction bases: 10. From germline, CDR1 is KGHDR and CDR2 SFDVKD. The CDR3 has 16 residues. The CDR3 region is CATSEPPPTGNNEQFF. The DNA for the CDR3 is TGTGCCACCAGTGAACCCCCCCCGACAGGGAACAATGAGCAGTTCTTC.